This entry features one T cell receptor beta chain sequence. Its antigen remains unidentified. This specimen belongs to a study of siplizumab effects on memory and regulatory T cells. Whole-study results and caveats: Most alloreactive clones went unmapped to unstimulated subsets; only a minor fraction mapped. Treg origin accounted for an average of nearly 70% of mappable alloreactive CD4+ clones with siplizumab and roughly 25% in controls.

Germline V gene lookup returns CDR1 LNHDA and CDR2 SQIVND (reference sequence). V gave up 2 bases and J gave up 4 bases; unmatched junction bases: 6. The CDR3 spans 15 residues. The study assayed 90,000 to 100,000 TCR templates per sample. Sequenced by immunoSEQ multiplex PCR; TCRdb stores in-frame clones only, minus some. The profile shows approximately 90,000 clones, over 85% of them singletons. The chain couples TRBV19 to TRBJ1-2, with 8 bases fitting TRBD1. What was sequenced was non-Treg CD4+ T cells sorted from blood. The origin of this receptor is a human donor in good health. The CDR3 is CASSIWGQASYGYTF. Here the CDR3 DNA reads TGTGCCAGTAGTATATGGGGACAGGCCTCCTATGGCTACACCTTC. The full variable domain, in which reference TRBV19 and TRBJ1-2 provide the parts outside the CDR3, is DGGITQSPKYLFRKEGQNVTLSCEQNLNHDAMYWYRQDPGQGLRLIYYSQIVNDFQKGDIAEGYSVSREKKESFPLTVTSAQKNPTAFYLCASSIWGQASYGYTFGSGTRLTVV.